This TCR beta chain comes out of a study of regulatory T cells in long-lasting Graves disease (dated by TCRdb to 2020 to 2022). For the wider study: Patients with newly diagnosed Graves' disease had been on antithyroid drugs for under 3 months. Persistent Graves' disease patients were compared with newly diagnosed Graves' disease patients by peripheral blood TCR sequencing and RNA sequencing. The study was registered as a clinical trial and conducted in China. A total of around 35 samples underwent TCR sequencing: some 13 from persistent and around 20 from newly diagnosed Graves' disease patients. General findings and caveats noted by the study authors: Preferential use of TRBV28, TRBJ1-2 and TRBJ2-5 was observed in persistent disease, whereas TRBV20-1 and TRBJ2-1 were favored in newly diagnosed disease. Only the TCR beta chain was sequenced and analyzed. Patients with persistent disease shared more public clonotypes (under 3,000) than newly diagnosed patients did (about 970). Lower TCR Shannon entropy and fewer highly expanded clones were observed in persistent Graves' disease patients than in newly diagnosed patients, which suggested clonal expansion. As a limitation, the authors acknowledged that the small sample size may reduce accuracy. The study examined only peripheral blood because the primary lesion, thyroid tissue, could not be accessed.

V is clipped by 2 bases and J by 8 bases, and the sequence between their germline boundaries is 16 bases long. From cysteine to phenylalanine, the CDR3 is 15 amino acids long. Only the CDR3 region is kept as DNA, spanning 45 bases read in frame from base 1. Per the germline V gene, KGHSH is the CDR1 and LQKENI is the CDR2. The table lists this clonotype with a few counts. What antigen it recognizes has not been identified. The sample holds no much larger clone one base away, and base qualities are not on file. The library was made by multiplex PCR. Sequencing instrument: Illumina HiSeq 4000. TCR beta libraries were built with iRepertoire HTBI primers and Arm-PCR amplification of CDR3 regions. Before sequencing, the PCR products underwent gel purification. Per the original workflow: Gene usage analysis of CDR3 amino acid clonotypes used the roughly 60 TRBV and more than 13 TRBJ segments found across samples. COPE and FqMerger were used to merge the filtered high-quality paired reads into contigs. BLAST was used to align contigs to the IMGT TRBV, TRBD and TRBJ reference genes, and CDR3 was defined following IMGT. Highly expanded clones were defined as clonotypes with a frequency above 0.1%. Shannon entropy served as the measure of repertoire diversity, while the Gini coefficient captured V-J evenness. Public clonotypes were defined as clonotypes shared by more than one individual. TCRdb handled the public reads itself, with Q25 trimming in fastp and clone calling in MiXCR, and kept productive beta chains. Entries are consolidated by CDR3 protein sequence, retaining the most common genes and DNA. The V and J calls here are based on TCRdb, not the publication. Counted in this sample were around 500,000 distinct CDR3 sequences; about 11% of them appeared once. Of the sample, around 10% falls within the top ten clones.

The time point label of this sample denotes: newly diagnosed GD, antithyroid drugs for less than 3 months. RNA was extracted from PBMCs in TRIzol for both TCR sequencing and RNA sequencing. Graves' disease was diagnosed according to American Thyroid Association guidelines. Patients were recruited from an endocrinology department in Xi'an, China. From each patient, about 9.7 milliliters of peripheral blood was collected into an EDTA anticoagulant tube. Ficoll Paque Plus density gradient separation was used to isolate PBMCs, and no further T cell sorting was performed. RNA quality was checked with an Agilent 2100 Bioanalyzer and agarose gel, and concentration with a NanoDrop 2000. These records were also assigned to another study, of T cells in Graves' hyperthyroidism and ophthalmopathy. From that second study: Stable Graves' hyperthyroidism was defined as the absence of progression to ophthalmopathy over 18 months of follow-up. The hyperthyroidism patients were between 18 and 65 years old and newly diagnosed, with a disease duration of less than 2 months. Patients with uncontrolled infections, other autoimmune diseases, pregnancy or lactation were excluded. Diagnoses relied on clinical symptoms, serum thyroxine and TRAb, thyroid ultrasound and orbital computed tomography. The TCR CDR3 was subjected to a first round of RT-PCR using the HTBI primer set and the Qiagen OneStep RT-PCR kit. Most expanded thyroid clonotypes (frequency above 0.001) were also found in blood, which suggests that blood repertoires may mirror thyroid immune responses. A model built on a 13 V-J signature distinguished ophthalmopathy from stable hyperthyroidism, reaching 85% to 90% sensitivity and approximately 83% specificity in cross-validation and 80%/75% in testing. During validation, the model predicted progression to ophthalmopathy a median of about 5.9 months ahead of onset, with more than 60% sensitivity and more than 72% specificity. To identify distinguishing TCR V-J signatures, a discovery cohort of some 100 patients was used, comprising 43 with Graves' ophthalmopathy and approximately 58 with stable Graves' hyperthyroidism. Prospective prediction of ophthalmopathy was tested in an independent validation cohort consisting of some 19 hyperthyroidism patients and some 16 patients who later progressed to ophthalmopathy. The approximately 90 discovery patients were divided at random into training and test sets in a 7:3 ratio. Thyroid tissue and blood T-cell repertoires from roughly six Graves' hyperthyroidism patients were also compared in the study. After blood sampling, hyperthyroidism patients were treated with methimazole at a starting dose of 30 mg daily, and ophthalmopathy patients were treated with high-dose intravenous methylprednisolone. A second multiplex PCR round built the libraries, followed by size selection and purification. Libraries were sequenced paired-end with 100 bp reads on an Illumina HiSeq2000. SOAPnuke was used to process the raw data, throwing out any read that contained adapters or uncalled bases, had a mean Phred below 15, or lacked an exact constant-primer or identifier match. High-quality paired reads were merged with COPE v1.2.5, and unique nucleotide sequences were defined as clonotypes. MiTCR v1.1 was used to align the clonotypes against IMGT TRBV, TRBD and TRBJ reference segments. The analysis included only V-J combinations with a frequency above 0.0001, which together covered 99% to 99.2% of the repertoires. The TCS score was defined as F50 (clonal expansion) divided by E x V (chaos), with BLOSUM62-based TCRdist calculated between CDR3 peptides within each V-J. Welch's t-statistics and random forest reduced 514 V-J features to 13, which were used in a naive Bayes classifier (R e1071). No statistical method was used to set the sample size in advance, and investigators knew the group allocation. According to the paper, TCR Vbeta CDR3 sequencing was carried out on more than 120 peripheral blood samples, which came from more than 40 ophthalmopathy, around 75 hyperthyroidism and approximately 17 progressor patients.

The material was peripheral blood mononuclear cells (PBMCs), obtained at new diagnosis, from a patient treated with antithyroid drugs. The V gene is TRBV18 and the J gene is TRBJ2-1; possibly the D gene is TRBD2, per 6 matching bases. This TCR was sampled from a woman in her twenties or thirties with Graves disease. Donor details come from another sample of the same person, matched by shared clones. The CDR3 reads CASSPITSQVDEQFF. The base sequence is TGTGCCAGCTCACCAATCACTAGCCAAGTAGATGAGCAGTTCTTC.